Sequencing of this T cell receptor beta chain was carried out in a study of blood T cells in healthy people across ages. Study-wide results and caveats: The study found more naive CD4+ cells and higher diversity in long-lived than aged donors.

On this clonotype: Its antigen is undetermined.

Primed by a sample-barcoded 5' primer and a J-beta primer mix, a second PCR proceeded for roughly 6 to 12 cycles. TCRdb called the 5' RACE reads again in MiXCR, with one record for every CDR3 protein. The top ten clones hold roughly 24% of a sample with nearly 800,000 distinct CDR3 sequences, around 50% of them seen once. The CDR3 length is 18 residues. V lost 0 bases to trimming and J lost 4 bases, with 19 bases between them. Germline CDR1 reads SGHAT; CDR2 reads FQNNGV. Isolated per sample were at least 6 million PBMCs. Sequencing was done on a sample of blood. The clonotype was recovered from a man aged 35 to 55 in good health. The chain joins TRBV11-2 to TRBJ2-1, with TRBD2 as a possible D gene (5 bases). DNA for the CDR3: TGTGCCAGCAGCTTAGATCGGAGAACCAGCGGAAGATACAATGAGCAGTTCTTC. It encodes CASSLDRRTSGRYNEQFF.